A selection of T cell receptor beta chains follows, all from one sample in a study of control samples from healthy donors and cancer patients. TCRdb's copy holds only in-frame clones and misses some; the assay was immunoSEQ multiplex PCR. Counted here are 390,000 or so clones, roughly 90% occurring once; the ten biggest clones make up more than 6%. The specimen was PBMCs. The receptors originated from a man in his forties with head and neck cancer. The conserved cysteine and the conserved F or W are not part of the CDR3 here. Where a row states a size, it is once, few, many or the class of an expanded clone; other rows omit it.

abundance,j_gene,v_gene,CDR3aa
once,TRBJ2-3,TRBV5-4,ASSSLASTDTQY
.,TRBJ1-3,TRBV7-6,ASSLRTGEGNTIY
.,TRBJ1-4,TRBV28,ASSSGGADEKLF
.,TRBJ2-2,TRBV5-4,ASSLEDSTGELF
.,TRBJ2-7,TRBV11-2,ASSLNTGSSYEQY
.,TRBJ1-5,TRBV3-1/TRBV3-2,ASSQVDQPQH
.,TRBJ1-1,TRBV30,AWSVLSSMNTEAF
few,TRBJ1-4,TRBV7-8,ASSLLGGTNEKLF
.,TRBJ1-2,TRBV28,ASSLPSGGRGYT
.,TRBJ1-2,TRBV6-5,ASSYNQGRGNYGYT
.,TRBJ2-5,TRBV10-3,AINSPRQETQY
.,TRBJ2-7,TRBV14,ASSQGLAGYEQY
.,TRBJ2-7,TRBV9,ASSVATHREQY
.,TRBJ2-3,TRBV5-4,ASSFKWGTLTDTQY
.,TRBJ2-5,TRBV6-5,ASGEALAGSETQY
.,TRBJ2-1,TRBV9,ASSPGWDEQF
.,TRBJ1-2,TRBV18,ASSPEGRGVYGYT
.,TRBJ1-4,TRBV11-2,ASSARLGTADSWEKLF
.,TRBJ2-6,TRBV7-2,ASSQKRASSSGANVLT
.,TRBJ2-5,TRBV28,ASSFRRGGQETQY